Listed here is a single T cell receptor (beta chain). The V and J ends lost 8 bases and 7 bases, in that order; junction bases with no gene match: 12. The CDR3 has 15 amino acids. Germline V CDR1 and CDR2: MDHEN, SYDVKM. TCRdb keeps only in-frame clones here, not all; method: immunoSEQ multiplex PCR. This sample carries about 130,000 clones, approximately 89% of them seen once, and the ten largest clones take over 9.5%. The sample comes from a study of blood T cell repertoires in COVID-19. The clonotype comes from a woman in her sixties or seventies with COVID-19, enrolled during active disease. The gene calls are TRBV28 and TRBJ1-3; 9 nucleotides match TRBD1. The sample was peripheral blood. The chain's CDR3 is CASRPGQGLLNTIYF. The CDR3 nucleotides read TGTGCCAGCCGTCCGGGACAGGGTTTGTTGAACACCATATATTTT.